This TCR beta chain was identified in a study of metastatic and nonmetastatic thyroid tumors. For the study at large: Blood and tumor or nodule tissue repertoires from malignant and benign thyroid patients were compared.

The V and J ends lost 5 bases and 5 bases respectively, with 12 bases between them. CDR3 length equals 13 residues. Ahead of thyroid surgery, no patient had received treatment of any kind. MiXCR re-clonotyped the PCR reads for TCRdb. This table has over 14,000 clones, around 3.6% appearing once. This clone showed up just a few times. The specimen sequenced was tumor tissue. The receptor was isolated from a female donor with papillary thyroid cancer or a benign thyroid nodule (not recorded which). Some clones in this sample may be carry-over from other donors' samples. The chain uses TRBV12-3 or TRBV12-4 and TRBJ2-5; tentatively, D is TRBD1 (5 bases). The DNA for the CDR3 is TGTGCCAGCAGTCCAAGACCAGGGGAGACCCAGTACTTC. Residues: CASSPRPGETQYF.